The 23 T cell receptor beta chains listed next were all sequenced from one sample in a study of blood T cell repertoires in COVID-19. Measured with immunoSEQ multiplex PCR; TCRdb has only the in-frame clones, and not every one. This sample has approximately 500,000 clones; approximately 90% occur once, and the top ten carry approximately 2%. The sample comprised PBMCs or T cells enriched from blood (not recorded which). These receptors were taken from a woman in her thirties or forties who had recovered from COVID-19.

This clone was detected only once. The chain links TRBV4-2 to TRBJ1-5; TRBD1 aligns across 7 bases. The germline V gene has CDR1 LGHNA and CDR2 YNFKEQ. V shed 0 bases and J 7 bases; nucleotides not matched to a gene: 6. This CDR3 comprises 15 residues. The CDR3 is CASSQDLTGAQPQHF. The CDR3 bases are TGTGCCAGCAGCCAAGATCTAACAGGGGCCCAGCCCCAGCATTTT.

The chain couples TRBV27 to TRBJ2-3; 12 bases line up with TRBD2. The CDR3 runs 20 residues. The V segment lost 6 bases and the J segment 2 bases; nucleotides outside the gene matches: 18. Per the germline V gene, CDR1 is MNHEY and CDR2 is SMNVEV (reference sequence). CDR3 sequence (DNA): TGTGCCAGCAGCCGAAACTCCCCGGGACTAGCGGGCTCGACCACAGATACGCAGTATTTT. Residues: CASSRNSPGLAGSTTDTQYF.

The chain couples TRBV7-2 to TRBJ2-7, with 13 bases lining up with TRBD2. V shed 1 base, J shed 2 bases, and the junction held 2 bases outside the gene matches. This CDR3 region has 16 residues. CDR1 is SGHTA, CDR2 FQGNSA, per germline. CDR3 protein: CASSLEGTSGAYEQYF. As DNA, the CDR3 is TGTGCCAGCAGCTTAGAGGGGACTAGCGGGGCCTACGAGCAGTACTTC.

The chain couples TRBV7-9 to TRBJ2-7; D is undetermined. CDR3 length: 10 residues. The germline gives CDR1 SEHNR, CDR2 FQNEAQ (reference sequence). This chain's CDR3 is CATGSYEQYF. DNA for the CDR3: TGTGCTACCGGGTCCTACGAGCAGTACTTC. The whole variable domain, filled in from reference TRBV7-9 and TRBJ2-7, reads DTGVSQNPRHKITKRGQNVTFRCDPISEHNRLYWYRQTLGQGPEFLTYFQNEAQLEKSRLLSDRFSAERPKGSFSTLEIQRTEQGDSAMYLCATGSYEQYFGPGTRLTVT.

The V gene is TRBV7-2, the J gene TRBJ2-7; TRBD1 matches at 7 bases. V lost 3 bases and J lost 6; bases outside the gene matches: 11. The germline gives CDR1 SGHTA, CDR2 FQGNSA. The CDR3 is made up of 15 amino acids. This CDR3 is CASSLRGRTPSEQYF. CDR3 bases: TGTGCCAGCAGCTTGAGGGGGCGGACGCCCTCCGAGCAGTACTTC. Drawing the rest from reference TRBV7-2 and TRBJ2-7, the complete variable domain is GAGVSQSPSNKVTEKGKDVELRCDPISGHTALYWYRQSLGQGLEFLIYFQGNSAPDKSGLPSDRFSAERTGGSVSTLTIQRTQQEDSAVYLCASSLRGRTPSEQYFGPGTRLTVT.

The chain carries TRBV19 and TRBJ1-2; 11 bases fit TRBD1. The CDR3 is made up of 16 amino acids. J lost 7 bases, V lost 6 bases, and 13 bases had no gene match. Germline V gene lookup returns CDR1 LNHDA and CDR2 SQIVND (reference sequence). The chain's CDR3 is CASSSGTGGTRGGYTF. The CDR3 DNA follows: TGTGCCAGTAGCTCCGGGACAGGGGGGACTCGCGGTGGCTACACCTTC.

V usage is TRBV6-2 or TRBV6-3 and J usage is TRBJ2-5; D is perhaps TRBD2 (5 bases). CDR1 MNHEY and CDR2 SVGEGT come from the germline V gene. Trimming removed 2 bases at V and 7 bases at J, with 20 bases between. The CDR3 length is 16 residues. The CDR3 loop reads CASSYGGPARALTQYF. DNA of the CDR3: TGTGCCAGCAGTTACGGAGGTCCTGCCCGGGCCTTGACCCAGTACTTC.

The chain uses TRBV27 and TRBJ2-7; tentative D call: TRBD1 (6 bases). Trimming removed 6 bases at V and 4 bases at J, with 25 bases between. The CDR3 consists of 17 residues. CDR1 is MNHEY, CDR2 SMNVEV, per germline (reference sequence). Written as DNA, the CDR3 is TGTGCCAGCAGAATTAAATCGGGACATACCTCCCCTTACGAGCAGTACTTC. Translated: CASRIKSGHTSPYEQYF.

The chain uses TRBV2 and TRBJ2-5; D may be TRBD2 (5 bases). Germline lookup yields CDR1 SNHLY and CDR2 FYNNEI. Trimming removed 7 bases from V and 4 bases from J, with 19 bases in between. The CDR3 runs 15 residues. CDR3 amino acids: CASTLGGGTGETQYF. For the CDR3, the DNA is TGTGCCAGCACTCTTGGTGGAGGAACCGGAGAGACCCAGTACTTC.

The J gene is TRBJ1-2, the V gene TRBV9; TRBD1 matches at 9 bases. CDR3 length: 15 amino acids. The V segment lost 3 bases and the J segment 2 bases; nucleotides outside the gene matches: 5. Germline-derived CDR1 and CDR2 are SGDLS and YYNGEE. CDR3 protein: CASSALGTGNYGYTF. CDR3 bases: TGTGCCAGCAGCGCACTTGGGACAGGGAACTATGGCTACACCTTC.

This chain uses TRBV19 with TRBJ2-3; D not certain. This CDR3 is 15 amino acids long. Per the germline V gene, CDR1 is LNHDA and CDR2 is SQIVND (reference sequence). V lost 6 bases and J lost 0, with 13 bases in between. The CDR3 sequence is CASRNRAISTDTQYF. Written as DNA, the CDR3 is TGTGCCAGTAGAAATAGAGCGATAAGCACAGATACGCAGTATTTT.

The rearrangement links TRBV9 to TRBJ2-3, with 8 positions matching TRBD2. This CDR3 has 20 residues. Germline V CDR1 and CDR2: SGDLS, YYNGEE. With V trimmed by 2 bases and J by 0 bases, 17 bases remained unmatched. In DNA, the CDR3 is TGTGCCAGCAGCGTTTGGCCAGCGGGGGCCTCTATGACTAGCACAGATACGCAGTATTTT. Translated, it gives CASSVWPAGASMTSTDTQYF.

This clone appeared once. The rearrangement links TRBV10-3 to TRBJ1-5; 7 positions agree with TRBD1. This CDR3 comprises 17 residues. V was pared by 2 bases and J by 2 bases, with 9 bases of the junction left unmatched. Germline V gene data show CDR1 as ENHRY and CDR2 as SYGVKD. In DNA form, the CDR3 reads TGTGCCATCAGTGAGCAAAGACAGGGCAGGGGCAATCAGCCCCAGCATTTT. It codes for CAISEQRQGRGNQPQHF.

This clone was detected once. The V gene is TRBV4-1, the J gene TRBJ1-5, with 7 nucleotides matching TRBD1. The V gene end was trimmed by 2 bases and the J gene end by 6 bases; junction bases not matched to a gene: 7. Germline V lookup: CDR1 MGHRA, CDR2 YSYEKL. The CDR3 contains 15 residues. For the CDR3, the DNA is TGCGCCAGCAGCCAATCGACAGGGTTCGTTCAGCCCCAGCATTTT. This gives the protein CASSQSTGFVQPQHF.

The chain combines TRBV9 with TRBJ2-2, with TRBD1 as a possible D gene (6 bases). CDR3 size: 15 residues. Trimming took off 3 bases at V and 0 bases at J, with 9 bases between the two ends. Germline V gene sequence: CDR1 SGDLS, CDR2 YYNGEE. The CDR3 here is CASSAQGSNTGELFF. CDR3 DNA: TGTGCCAGCAGCGCGCAGGGGTCGAACACCGGGGAGCTGTTTTTT.

This chain connects TRBV5-8 to TRBJ2-5, with TRBD1 as a possible D gene (6 bases). Germline V gene sequence: CDR1 SGHTS, CDR2 YDEGEE. V was cut by 7 bases and J by 5 bases, with 15 bases left in between. The CDR3 runs 13 residues. The chain's CDR3 is CASDTGFGETQYF. The CDR3 nucleotides read TGTGCCAGCGACACAGGGTTCGGGGAGACCCAGTACTTC.

There are a few counts of this clone. This chain joins TRBV7-8 and TRBJ1-2; the match to TRBD1 covers 7 bases. The J segment lost 0 bases and the V segment lost 8 bases, leaving 9 bases of the junction unmatched. Per the germline V gene, CDR1 is SGHVS and CDR2 is FQNEAQ. The CDR3 totals 15 residues. The CDR3: CASRPGTDTNYGYTF. CDR3 nucleotide sequence: TGTGCCAGCCGACCTGGGACAGACACTAACTATGGCTACACCTTC.

The CDR3 DNA is TGTGCCAGTAGCACAAACTTTTTTATACAGGGGAGCCAAGAGACCCAGTACTTC. It codes for CASSTNFFIQGSQETQYF. The V and J genes are TRBV19 and TRBJ2-5, with 7 bases matching TRBD1. The germline V gene has CDR1 LNHDA and CDR2 SQIVND (reference sequence). The CDR3 spans 18 residues. Trimming at V came to 6 bases and at J to 1 base, leaving 17 bases not matched to a gene.

This chain links TRBV6-5 with TRBJ1-1, with 7 bases lining up with TRBD1. The V and J ends lost 6 bases and 0 bases, in that order; junction bases with no gene match: 4. The length of the CDR3 is 14 residues. Germline-derived CDR1 and CDR2 are MNHEY and SVGAGI. The CDR3 here is CASRRGTVNTEAFF. The CDR3 DNA reads as TGTGCCAGCAGGAGGGGGACAGTGAACACTGAAGCTTTCTTT.

J is TRBJ2-7 and V is TRBV27; TRBD1 aligns across 11 bases. CDR1 is MNHEY and CDR2 is SMNVEV in the germline V gene (reference sequence). V was clipped by 5 bases and J by 9 bases; unmatched bases: 6. The CDR3 has 13 residues. CDR3 nucleotides: TGTGCCAGCAGTCCTCCGGGACAGGGGGGGCAGTACTTC. It codes for CASSPPGQGGQYF.

The rearrangement uses TRBV4-2 and TRBJ1-2; 10 positions agree with TRBD1. The V gene end was trimmed by 6 bases and the J gene end by 8 bases; junction bases not matched to a gene: 9. The germline V gene has CDR1 LGHNA and CDR2 YNFKEQ. The CDR3 runs to 14 residues. CDR3 sequence (DNA): TGTGCCAGCAGTCTCGAGCGGGACAGGGGAGGCTACACCTTC. It yields the protein CASSLERDRGGYTF.

This clone has just one count. This chain joins TRBV4-3 and TRBJ2-5; TRBD1 agrees at 11 bases. There are 15 residues in the CDR3. The germline gives CDR1 LGHNA, CDR2 YSLEER. V lost 4 bases and J lost 4; bases outside the gene matches: 5. The CDR3 sequence: CASSRGTGGLETQYF. The CDR3 DNA sequence: TGCGCCAGCAGCCGGGGGACAGGGGGTTTAGAGACCCAGTACTTC.

This chain uses TRBV10-2 with TRBJ1-1, with D possibly TRBD1 on 5 matching bases. The CDR3 totals 13 residues. Trimming pared 6 bases from V and 0 bases from J, leaving 8 bases between. Germline values: CDR1 WSHSY, CDR2 SAAADI. The chain's CDR3 is CASRQGMNTEAFF. The CDR3 coding sequence is TGCGCCAGCAGGCAGGGTATGAACACTGAAGCTTTCTTT.